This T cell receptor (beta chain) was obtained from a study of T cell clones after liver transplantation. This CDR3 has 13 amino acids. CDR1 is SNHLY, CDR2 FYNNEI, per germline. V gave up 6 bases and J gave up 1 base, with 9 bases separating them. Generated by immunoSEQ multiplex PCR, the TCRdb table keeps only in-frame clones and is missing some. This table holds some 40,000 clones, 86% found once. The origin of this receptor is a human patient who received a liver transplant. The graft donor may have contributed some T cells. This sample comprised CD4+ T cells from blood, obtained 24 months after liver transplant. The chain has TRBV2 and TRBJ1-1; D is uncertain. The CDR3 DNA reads TGTGCCAGCAGAACCAGACAGAACACTGAAGCTTTCTTT. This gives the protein CASRTRQNTEAFF.